Listed below are T cell receptor beta chains from one sample, sequenced in a study of cytomegalovirus exposure and HLA in healthy donors. The protocol was immunoSEQ multiplex PCR, while the TCRdb copy is restricted to in-frame clones and leaves out a portion. The sample comprises about 67,000 clones, roughly 92% of which are singletons, and roughly 0.63% rests with the top ten. Sequences were obtained from PBMCs. The receptors derive from a woman aged 18-29 years in good health and CMV-seronegative. Both conserved end residues are part of each CDR3. D genes are given only for firm matches. The size field is filled for only some rows; it gives once, few, many or a size class.

>TRBJ1-2|once|.|TRBV7-9
TGTGCCAGCAGCTTCTGGGGGGGCGATACGTATGGCTACACCTTC
CASSFWGGDTYGYTF
>TRBJ1-2|.|.|TRBV19
TGTGCCAGTAGACTTTCGGGTCAGGGATACTATGGCTACACCTTC
CASRLSGQGYYGYTF
>TRBJ2-3|.|.|TRBV27
TGTGCCAGCAGTTTCCGGTTAACGCAGTATTTT
CASSFRLTQYF
>TRBJ1-3|.|TRBD1|TRBV30
TGTGCCTGGAGCCACTTACAGGGGGACGGAAACACCATATATTTT
CAWSHLQGDGNTIYF
>TRBJ1-1|.|.|TRBV9
TGTGCCAGCAGCCTTCTCAGGGAAGCTTTCTTT
CASSLLREAFF
>TRBJ2-7|once|.|TRBV20-1
TGCAGTGCCCAGCGCCGCGAGCAGTACTTC
CSAQRREQYF
>TRBJ2-7|.|TRBD2|TRBV11-3
TGTGCCAGCAGCTTGTACGGACTAGCGGGGGGGCGGGACGAGCAGTACTTC
CASSLYGLAGGRDEQYF
>TRBJ2-2|.|.|TRBV15
TGTGCCACCAGCAGAACGGAAGGCCGGCAGGGTTACACCGGGGAGCTGTTTTTT
CATSRTEGRQGYTGELFF
>TRBJ1-5|.|.|TRBV10-3
TGTGCCATCAGTGATTCGGGGGGCAATCAGCCCCAGCATTTT
CAISDSGGNQPQHF
>TRBJ2-3|.|TRBD2|TRBV6-4
TGTGCCAGCAGTGACTCAGCTAGCGGGGGCGCAGATACGCAGTATTTT
CASSDSASGGADTQYF
>TRBJ2-7|.|.|TRBV9
TGTGCCAGCAGCGTATGGGCAGGGGCTAACTCCTACGAGCAGTACTTC
CASSVWAGANSYEQYF
>TRBJ2-3|.|TRBD1|TRBV5-1
TGCGCCAGCAGCACGGGACAGGTAGAAGATACGCAGTATTTT
CASSTGQVEDTQYF
>TRBJ1-4|.|.|TRBV4-3
TGCGCCAGCAGCCAAGAAACAGCAACTAATGAAAAACTGTTTTTT
CASSQETATNEKLFF
>TRBJ2-1|.|TRBD2|TRBV10-2
TGCGCCAGCAGCGGAGCGGGGGCATTCAATGAGCAGTTCTTC
CASSGAGAFNEQFF
>TRBJ2-2|.|TRBD1|TRBV27
TGTGCCAGCAGGACAGGGGTCCTCTCCGGGGAGCTGTTTTTT
CASRTGVLSGELFF
>TRBJ2-7|once|.|TRBV6-6
TGTGCCAGCAGGAGGGGGGGAGGAGAGTACGAGCAGTACTTC
CASRRGGGEYEQYF
>TRBJ2-1|.|.|TRBV19
TGTGCCAGTAGTCCTTCAAGGACAGCTTACAATGAGCAGTTCTTC
CASSPSRTAYNEQFF